This T cell receptor (beta chain) was profiled in a study of patients and donors after allogeneic stem cell transplantation. This clonotype has just a few counts. The J segment lost 6 bases and the V segment lost 6 bases, leaving 10 bases of the junction unmatched. This CDR3 region has 14 residues. Germline CDR1 reads SNHLY; CDR2 reads FYNNEI. From the RT-PCR reads, TCRdb called clonotypes with MiXCR, one entry per CDR3 protein. The sample includes about 400,000 distinct CDR3 sequences, roughly 17% of them seen just once. This clonotype was sampled from a human donor who was either an allogeneic HSCT recipient or a stem cell or donor lymphocyte infusion donor (not recorded which). It is not recorded whose cells these are; they may come from a transplant donor. Sequences were obtained from blood, either unsorted or a sorted T cell fraction (not recorded which). The chain carries TRBV2 and TRBJ2-5; TRBD1 matches at 7 bases. The CDR3 nucleotides read TGTGCCAGCAGCGGCACAGGGGATAGGAAGACCCAGTACTTC. Translation gives CASSGTGDRKTQYF.